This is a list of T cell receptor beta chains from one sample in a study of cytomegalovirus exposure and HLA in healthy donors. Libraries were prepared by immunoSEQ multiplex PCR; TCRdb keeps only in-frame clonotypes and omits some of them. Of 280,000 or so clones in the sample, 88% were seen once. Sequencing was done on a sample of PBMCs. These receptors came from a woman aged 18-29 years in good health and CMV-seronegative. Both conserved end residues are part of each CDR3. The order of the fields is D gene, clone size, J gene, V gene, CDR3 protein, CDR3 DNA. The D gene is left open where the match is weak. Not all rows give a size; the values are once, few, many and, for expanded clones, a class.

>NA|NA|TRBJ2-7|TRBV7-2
CASSLDGGRAPYEQYF
TGTGCCAGCAGCTTAGACGGGGGTAGGGCCCCCTACGAGCAGTACTTC
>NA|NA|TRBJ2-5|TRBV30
CASTIGGETQYF
TGTGCCTCTACCATCGGAGGCGAGACCCAGTACTTC
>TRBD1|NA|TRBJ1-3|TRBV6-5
CASRRQGVGGNTIYF
TGTGCCAGCAGGAGACAGGGAGTGGGTGGAAACACCATATATTTT
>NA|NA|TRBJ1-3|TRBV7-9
CASSLLFRDTIYF
TGTGCCAGCAGCTTACTTTTCAGGGACACCATATATTTT
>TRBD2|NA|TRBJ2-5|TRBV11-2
CASSLEGLAFQETQYF
TGTGCCAGCAGCTTAGAGGGACTAGCCTTCCAAGAGACCCAGTACTTC
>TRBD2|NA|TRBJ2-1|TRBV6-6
CASRRRLAGSYNEQFF
TGTGCCAGCAGGCGCCGACTAGCGGGTAGCTACAATGAGCAGTTCTTC
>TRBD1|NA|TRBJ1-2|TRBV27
CASGKDRNYGYTF
TGTGCCAGCGGAAAGGACAGGAACTATGGCTACACCTTC
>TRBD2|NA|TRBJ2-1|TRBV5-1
CASSSAGGPYNEQFF
TGCGCCAGCAGCTCTGCGGGAGGGCCGTACAATGAGCAGTTCTTC
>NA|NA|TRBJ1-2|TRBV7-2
CASSARAGIYGYTF
TGTGCCAGCAGTGCGAGGGCAGGCATCTATGGCTACACCTTC
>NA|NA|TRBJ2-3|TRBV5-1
CASSLVWGTPDTQYF
TGCGCCAGCAGCTTGGTGTGGGGCACTCCCGATACGCAGTATTTT
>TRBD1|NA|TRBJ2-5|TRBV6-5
CASSRGQGELETQYF
TGTGCCAGCAGCAGGGGACAGGGAGAATTGGAAACCCAGTACTTC
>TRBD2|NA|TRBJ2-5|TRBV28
CASSTGGWKTQYF
TGTGCCAGCAGTACGGGGGGTTGGAAGACCCAGTACTTC
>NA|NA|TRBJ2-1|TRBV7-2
CASTDLGSYNEQFF
TGTGCCAGCACCGACTTAGGCTCCTACAATGAGCAGTTCTTC
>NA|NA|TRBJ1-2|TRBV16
CASSLHSGNYGYTF
TGTGCCAGCAGCCTGCATTCGGGGAACTATGGCTACACCTTC
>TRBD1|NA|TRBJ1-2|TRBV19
CASSIAGTGGYGYTF
TGTGCCAGTAGTATAGCTGGGACAGGAGGCTATGGCTACACCTTC
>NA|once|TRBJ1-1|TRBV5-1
CASSLGRENTEAFF
TGCGCCAGCAGCTTAGGACGGGAGAACACTGAAGCTTTCTTT
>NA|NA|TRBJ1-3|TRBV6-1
CASTGDIHSGNTIYF
TGTGCCAGCACAGGTGACATCCACTCTGGAAACACCATATATTTT
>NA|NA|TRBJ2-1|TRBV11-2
CASSRPPNRVGYNEQFF
TGTGCCAGCAGCCGTCCCCCTAACAGGGTCGGGTACAATGAGCAGTTCTTC
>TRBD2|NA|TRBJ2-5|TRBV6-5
CASSDRLAGVETQYF
TGTGCCAGCAGCGACCGACTAGCGGGAGTTGAGACCCAGTACTTC
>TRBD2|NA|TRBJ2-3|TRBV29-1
CAGAGGPLAADTQYF
TGCGCGGGGGCGGGAGGTCCCTTGGCCGCGGATACGCAGTATTTT
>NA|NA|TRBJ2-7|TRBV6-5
CASSPSYEQYF
TGTGCCAGCAGCCCCAGTTACGAGCAGTACTTC
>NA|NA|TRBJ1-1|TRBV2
CASSEGGDGEAFF
TGTGCCAGCAGTGAGGGAGGGGATGGAGAAGCTTTCTTT
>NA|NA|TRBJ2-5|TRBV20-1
CSANQETQYF
TGCAGTGCCAACCAAGAGACCCAGTACTTC
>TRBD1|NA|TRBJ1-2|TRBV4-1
CASSQASGTAAYGYTF
TGCGCCAGCAGCCAAGCATCCGGGACAGCAGCCTATGGCTACACCTTC
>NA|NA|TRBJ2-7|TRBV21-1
CASSKVWDTHYQGYEQYF
TGTGCCAGCAGCAAAGTTTGGGACACACACTATCAGGGGTACGAGCAGTACTTC
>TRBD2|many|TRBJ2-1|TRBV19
CASSWFAGGFNEQFF
TGTGCCAGTAGTTGGTTCGCGGGAGGCTTCAATGAGCAGTTCTTC
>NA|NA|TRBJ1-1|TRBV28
CASSLRRPVEAFF
TGTGCCAGCAGTTTACGGCGGCCTGTTGAAGCTTTCTTT
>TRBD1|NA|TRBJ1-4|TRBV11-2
CASSLGQGKLFGKEKLFF
TGTGCCAGCAGCCTGGGACAGGGCAAATTATTCGGAAAGGAAAAACTGTTTTTT
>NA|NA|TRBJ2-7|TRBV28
CATTRGGFLYEQYF
TGTGCCACCACGCGGGGTGGTTTTCTCTACGAGCAGTACTTC
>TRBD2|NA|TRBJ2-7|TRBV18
CASSPGTSSYEQYF
TGTGCCAGCTCACCAGGGACTAGCTCCTACGAGCAGTACTTC
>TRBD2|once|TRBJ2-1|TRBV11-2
CASSSPSGRADNEQFF
TGTGCCAGCAGCTCCCCCAGCGGGAGGGCGGACAATGAGCAGTTCTTC
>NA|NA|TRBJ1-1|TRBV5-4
CASKGGGSTEAFF
TGTGCCAGCAAGGGGGGAGGGAGCACTGAAGCTTTCTTT
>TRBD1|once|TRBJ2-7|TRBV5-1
CASSLEGQGAHEQYF
TGCGCCAGCAGCTTGGAGGGACAGGGGGCCCACGAGCAGTACTTC
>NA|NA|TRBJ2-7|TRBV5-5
CASSFPSSYEQYF
TGTGCCAGCAGCTTCCCTAGCTCCTACGAGCAGTACTTC
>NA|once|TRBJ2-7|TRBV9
CASSVAPTGFGEQYF
TGTGCCAGCAGCGTAGCCCCTACAGGGTTCGGCGAGCAGTACTTC
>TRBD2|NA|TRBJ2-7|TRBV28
CASSSLAVTYEQYF
TGTGCCAGCAGTTCGCTAGCGGTAACTTACGAGCAGTACTTC
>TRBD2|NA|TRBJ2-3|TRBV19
CASSGPGLAGGTQYF
TGTGCCAGTAGCGGGCCGGGACTAGCGGGAGGCACGCAGTATTTT
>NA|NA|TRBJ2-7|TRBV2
CASRRSVDHYEQYF
TGTGCCAGCAGACGAAGCGTAGACCACTACGAGCAGTACTTC
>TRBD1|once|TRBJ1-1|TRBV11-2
CASSLGHRGPVGTEAFF
TGTGCCAGCAGCTTAGGCCACAGGGGGCCGGTCGGCACTGAAGCTTTCTTT